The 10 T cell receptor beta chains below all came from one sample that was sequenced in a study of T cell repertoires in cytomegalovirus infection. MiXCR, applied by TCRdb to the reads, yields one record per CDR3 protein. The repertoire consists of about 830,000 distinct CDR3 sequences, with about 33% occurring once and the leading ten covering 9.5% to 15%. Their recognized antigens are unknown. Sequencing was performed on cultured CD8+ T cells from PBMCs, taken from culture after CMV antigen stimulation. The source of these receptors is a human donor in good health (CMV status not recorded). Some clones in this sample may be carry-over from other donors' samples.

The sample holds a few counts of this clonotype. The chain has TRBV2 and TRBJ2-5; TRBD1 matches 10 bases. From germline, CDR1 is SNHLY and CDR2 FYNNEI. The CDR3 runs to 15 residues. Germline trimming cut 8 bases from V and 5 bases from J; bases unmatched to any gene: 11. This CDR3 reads CASASADRGWETQYF. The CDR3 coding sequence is TGTGCCAGCGCCTCGGCGGACAGGGGGTGGGAGACCCAGTACTTC.

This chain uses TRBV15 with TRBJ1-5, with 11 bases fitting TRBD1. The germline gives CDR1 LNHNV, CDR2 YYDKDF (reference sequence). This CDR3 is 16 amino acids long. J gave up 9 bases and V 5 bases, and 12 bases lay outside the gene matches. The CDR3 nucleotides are TGTGCCACCAGCGCCACCGGGACAGGGGGTCCATTGCCCCAGCATTTT. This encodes CATSATGTGGPLPQHF. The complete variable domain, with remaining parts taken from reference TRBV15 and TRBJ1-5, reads DAMVIQNPRYQVTQFGKPVTLSCSQTLNHNVMYWYQQKSSQAPKLLFHYYDKDFNNEADTPDNFQSRRPNTSFCFLDIRSPGLGDTAMYLCATSATGTGGPLPQHFGDGTRLSIL.

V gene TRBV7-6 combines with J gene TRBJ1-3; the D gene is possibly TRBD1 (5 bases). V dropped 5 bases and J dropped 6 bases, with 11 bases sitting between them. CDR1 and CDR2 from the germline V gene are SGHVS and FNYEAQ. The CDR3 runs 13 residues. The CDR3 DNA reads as TGTGCCAGCAGCGGTACAGGAGAAAACACCATATATTTT. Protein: CASSGTGENTIYF.

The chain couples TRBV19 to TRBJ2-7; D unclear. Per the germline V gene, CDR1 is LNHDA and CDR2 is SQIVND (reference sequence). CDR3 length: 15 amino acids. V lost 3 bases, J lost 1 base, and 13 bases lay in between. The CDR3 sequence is CASSMVGSTSYEQYF. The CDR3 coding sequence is TGTGCCAGTAGTATGGTGGGGTCGACATCCTACGAGCAGTACTTC.

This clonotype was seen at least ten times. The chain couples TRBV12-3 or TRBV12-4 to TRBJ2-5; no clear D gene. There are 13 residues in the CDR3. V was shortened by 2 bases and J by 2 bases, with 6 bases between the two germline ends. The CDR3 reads CASSLLHQETQYF. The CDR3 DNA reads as TGTGCCAGCAGTTTACTCCATCAAGAGACCCAGTACTTC.

CDR3 DNA sequence: TGTGCCAGCGCCAAGTCAAGCATGAACACTGAAGCTTTCTTT. It specifies CASAKSSMNTEAFF. This sequence joins TRBV7-6 and TRBJ1-1, with unresolved D. V lost 8 bases to trimming and J lost 0 bases, with 13 bases between them. The germline gives CDR1 SGHVS, CDR2 FNYEAQ. CDR3 length: 14 residues. Combining the CDR3 with reference TRBV7-6 and TRBJ1-1 gives the whole variable domain GAGVSQSPRYKVTKRGQDVALRCDPISGHVSLYWYRQALGQGPEFLTYFNYEAQQDKSGLPNDRFSAERPEGSISTLTIQRTEQRDSAMYRCASAKSSMNTEAFFGQGTRLTVV.

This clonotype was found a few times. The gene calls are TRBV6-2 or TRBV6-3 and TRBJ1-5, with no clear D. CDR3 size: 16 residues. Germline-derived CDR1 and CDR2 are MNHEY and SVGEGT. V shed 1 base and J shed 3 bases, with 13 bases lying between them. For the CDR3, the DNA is TGTGCCAGCAGTTACTACCTCGCCAGGCCCAATCAGCCCCAGCATTTT. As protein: CASSYYLARPNQPQHF.

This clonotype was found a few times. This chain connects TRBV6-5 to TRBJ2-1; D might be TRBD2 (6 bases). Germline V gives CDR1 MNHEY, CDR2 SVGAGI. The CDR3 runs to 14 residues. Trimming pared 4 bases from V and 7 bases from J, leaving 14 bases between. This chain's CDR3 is CASSWNSGVNEQFF. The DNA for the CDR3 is TGTGCCAGCAGTTGGAATTCGGGGGTGAATGAGCAGTTCTTC.

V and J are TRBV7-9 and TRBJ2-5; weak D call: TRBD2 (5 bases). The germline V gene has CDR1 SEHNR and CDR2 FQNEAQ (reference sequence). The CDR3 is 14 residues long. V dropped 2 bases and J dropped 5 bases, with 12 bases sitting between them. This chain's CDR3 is CASSLSLSDETQYF. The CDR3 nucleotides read TGTGCCAGCAGCTTAAGTCTTAGCGATGAGACCCAGTACTTC.

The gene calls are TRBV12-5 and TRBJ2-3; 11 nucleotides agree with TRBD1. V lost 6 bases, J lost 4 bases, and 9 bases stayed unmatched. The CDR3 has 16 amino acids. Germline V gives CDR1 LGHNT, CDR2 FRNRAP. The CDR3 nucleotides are TGTGCTAGTGGGCTTTTCGGGACAGGGGGTTCAGATACGCAGTATTTT. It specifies CASGLFGTGGSDTQYF.